This record looks at one T cell receptor (beta chain) sequence and its context. No antigen is known for it. This specimen comes from a study of response to subunit inactivated influenza vaccine. Findings of the study overall: Each seasonal flu vaccination may recruit only limited new T cells, authors suggested.

The CDR3 runs to 15 residues. Deletions cut 0 bases from V and 7 bases from J, with 15 bases between. Germline assignment: CDR1 SEHNR and CDR2 FQNEAQ (reference sequence). TCRdb passed the RT-PCR reads through MiXCR, listing each CDR3 protein once. This table holds fewer than 350,000 distinct CDR3 sequences, about a fifth found once. The chain has TRBV7-9 and TRBJ1-2; possibly TRBD1 for D (6 bases). The sample in question was PBMCs from blood, obtained approximately 20 months after vaccination. The sequence was obtained from a man aged 50 to 69 who received an inactivated influenza vaccine. CDR3 nucleotide sequence: TGTGCCAGCAGCTTAGCGCATCCGGGGGCAGCTGGCTACACCTTC. Amino acids: CASSLAHPGAAGYTF.